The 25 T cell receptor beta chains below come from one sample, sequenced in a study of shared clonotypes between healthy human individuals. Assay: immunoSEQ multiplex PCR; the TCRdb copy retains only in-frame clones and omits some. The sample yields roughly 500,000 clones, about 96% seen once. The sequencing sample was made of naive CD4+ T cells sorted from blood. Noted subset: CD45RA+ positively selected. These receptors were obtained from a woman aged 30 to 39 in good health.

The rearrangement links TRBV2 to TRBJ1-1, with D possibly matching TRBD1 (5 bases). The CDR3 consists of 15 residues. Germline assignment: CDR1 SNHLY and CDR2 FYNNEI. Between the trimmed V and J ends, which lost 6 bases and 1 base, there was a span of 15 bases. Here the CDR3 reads CASRVTQGRNTEAFF. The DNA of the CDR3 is TGTGCCAGCAGGGTGACTCAGGGCCGGAACACTGAAGCTTTCTTT.

CDR3 in DNA: TGTGCCAGCAAACAGGGGAACACCATATATTTT. This translates into CASKQGNTIYF. The V and J genes are TRBV28 and TRBJ1-3, with TRBD1 matching over 7 bases. The CDR3 sequence is 11 residues long. Germline V gene lookup returns CDR1 MDHEN and CDR2 SYDVKM. V shed 7 bases and J 7 bases; nucleotides not matched to a gene: 1.

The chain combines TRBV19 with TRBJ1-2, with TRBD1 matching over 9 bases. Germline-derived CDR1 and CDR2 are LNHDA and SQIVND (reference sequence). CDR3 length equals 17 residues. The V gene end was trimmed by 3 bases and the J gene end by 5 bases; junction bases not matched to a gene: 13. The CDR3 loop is CASSMVGQGLPSYGYTF. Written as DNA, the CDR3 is TGTGCCAGTAGTATGGTTGGACAGGGGTTACCGTCGTATGGCTACACCTTC.

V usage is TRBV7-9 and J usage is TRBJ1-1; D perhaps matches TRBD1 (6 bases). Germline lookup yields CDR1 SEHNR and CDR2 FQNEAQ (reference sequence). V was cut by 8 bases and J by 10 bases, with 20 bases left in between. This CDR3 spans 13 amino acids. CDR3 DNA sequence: TGTGCCAGCCTTAGGACAGACTCCATGGGAGCTTTCTTT. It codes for CASLRTDSMGAFF.

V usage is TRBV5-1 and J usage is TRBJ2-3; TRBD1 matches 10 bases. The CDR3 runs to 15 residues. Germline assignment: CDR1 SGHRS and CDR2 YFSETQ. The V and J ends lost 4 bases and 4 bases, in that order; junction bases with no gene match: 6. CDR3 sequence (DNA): TGCGCCAGCAGCCGGGACAGGGGCCACCCAGATACGCAGTATTTT. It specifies CASSRDRGHPDTQYF.

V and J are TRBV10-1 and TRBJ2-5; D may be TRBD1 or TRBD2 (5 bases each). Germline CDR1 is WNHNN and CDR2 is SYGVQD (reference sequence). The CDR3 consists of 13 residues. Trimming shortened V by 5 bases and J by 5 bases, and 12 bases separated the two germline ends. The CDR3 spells CASSPSWGETQYF. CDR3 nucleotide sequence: TGCGCCAGCAGTCCGTCTTGGGGGGAGACCCAGTACTTC.

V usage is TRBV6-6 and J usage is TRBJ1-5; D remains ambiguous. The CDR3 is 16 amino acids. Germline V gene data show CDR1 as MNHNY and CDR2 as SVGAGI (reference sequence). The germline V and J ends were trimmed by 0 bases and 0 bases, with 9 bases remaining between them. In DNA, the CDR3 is TGTGCCAGCAGTTACTCCGGCGACTATAGCAATCAGCCCCAGCATTTT. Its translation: CASSYSGDYSNQPQHF.

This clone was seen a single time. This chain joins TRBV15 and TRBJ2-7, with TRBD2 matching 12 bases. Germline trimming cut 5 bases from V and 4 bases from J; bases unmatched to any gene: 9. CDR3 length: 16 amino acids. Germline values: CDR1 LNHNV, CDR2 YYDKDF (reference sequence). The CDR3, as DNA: TGTGCCACCAGCGGGTACTCGACTAGCGGGAGTTACGAGCAGTACTTC. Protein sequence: CATSGYSTSGSYEQYF.

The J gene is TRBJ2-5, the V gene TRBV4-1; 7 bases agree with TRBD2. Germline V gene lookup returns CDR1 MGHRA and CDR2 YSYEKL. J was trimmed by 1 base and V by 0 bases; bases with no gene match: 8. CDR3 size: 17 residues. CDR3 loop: CASSQERTRGVQETQYF. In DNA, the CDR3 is TGCGCCAGCAGCCAAGAAAGAACTCGGGGGGTCCAAGAGACCCAGTACTTC.

The CDR3 loop reads CASSPEYSNQPQHF. The CDR3 nucleotides read TGTGCCAGCAGCCCCGAGTATAGCAATCAGCCCCAGCATTTT. The chain joins TRBV6-1 to TRBJ1-5; D gene uncertain. CDR1 is MNHNS, CDR2 SASEGT, per germline. CDR3 length: 14 amino acids. V was pared by 6 bases and J by 0 bases, with 9 bases between.

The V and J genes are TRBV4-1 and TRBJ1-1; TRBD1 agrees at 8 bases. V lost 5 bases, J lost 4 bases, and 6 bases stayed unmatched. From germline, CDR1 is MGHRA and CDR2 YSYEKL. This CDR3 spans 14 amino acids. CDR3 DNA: TGCGCCAGCAGCGCCAGGGGGCTCGGCACTGAAGCTTTCTTT. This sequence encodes CASSARGLGTEAFF.

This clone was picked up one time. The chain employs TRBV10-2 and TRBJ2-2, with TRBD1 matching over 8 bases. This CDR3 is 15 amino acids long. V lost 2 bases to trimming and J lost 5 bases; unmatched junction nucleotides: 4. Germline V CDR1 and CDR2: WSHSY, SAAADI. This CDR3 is CASSETGGWTGELFF. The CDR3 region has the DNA TGCGCCAGCAGTGAGACAGGGGGTTGGACCGGGGAGCTGTTTTTT.

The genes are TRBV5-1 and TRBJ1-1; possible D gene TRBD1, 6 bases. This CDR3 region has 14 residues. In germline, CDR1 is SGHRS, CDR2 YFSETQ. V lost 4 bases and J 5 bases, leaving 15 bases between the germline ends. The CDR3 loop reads CASSQNRVGTEAFF. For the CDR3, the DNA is TGCGCCAGCAGCCAGAACAGGGTTGGAACTGAAGCTTTCTTT.

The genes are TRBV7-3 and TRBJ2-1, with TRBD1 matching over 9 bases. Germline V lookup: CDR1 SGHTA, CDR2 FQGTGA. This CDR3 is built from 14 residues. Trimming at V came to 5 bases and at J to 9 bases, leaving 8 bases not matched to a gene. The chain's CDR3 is CASSPTTGGSEQFF. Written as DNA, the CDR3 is TGTGCCAGCAGCCCAACCACAGGGGGCAGTGAGCAGTTCTTC.

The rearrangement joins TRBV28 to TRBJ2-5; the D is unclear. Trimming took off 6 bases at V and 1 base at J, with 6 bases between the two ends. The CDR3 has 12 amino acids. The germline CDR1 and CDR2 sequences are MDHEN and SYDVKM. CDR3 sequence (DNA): TGTGCCAGCAGCCCGTCCCAAGAGACCCAGTACTTC. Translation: CASSPSQETQYF.

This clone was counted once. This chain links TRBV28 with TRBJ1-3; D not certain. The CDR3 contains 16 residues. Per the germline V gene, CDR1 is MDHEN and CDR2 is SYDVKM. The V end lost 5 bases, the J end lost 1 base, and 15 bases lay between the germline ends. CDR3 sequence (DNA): TGTGCCAGCAGTACAACGTCAGGCTTATCTGGAAACACCATATATTTT. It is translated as CASSTTSGLSGNTIYF. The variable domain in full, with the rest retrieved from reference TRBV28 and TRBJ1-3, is DVKVTQSSRYLVKRTGEKVFLECVQDMDHENMFWYRQDPGLGLRLIYFSYDVKMKEKGDIPEGYSVSREKKERFSLILESASTNQTSMYLCASSTTSGLSGNTIYFGEGSWLTVV.

CDR3 amino acids: CAISLSGTGATYF. In DNA form, the CDR3 reads TGTGCCATCAGCCTATCCGGGACAGGGGCAACGTACTTC. V and J are TRBV10-3 and TRBJ2-7, with 10 positions matching TRBD1. Germline assignment: CDR1 ENHRY and CDR2 SYGVKD. There are 13 residues in the CDR3. V trimming: 6 bases; J trimming: 12 bases; junction bases outside the gene matches: 11.

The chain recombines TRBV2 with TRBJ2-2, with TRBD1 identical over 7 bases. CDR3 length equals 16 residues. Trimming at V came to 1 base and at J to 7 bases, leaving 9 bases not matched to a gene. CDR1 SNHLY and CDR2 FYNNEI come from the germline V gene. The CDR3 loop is CASSEVVRGFGGELFF. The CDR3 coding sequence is TGTGCCAGCAGTGAAGTGGTCAGGGGGTTTGGCGGGGAGCTGTTTTTT.

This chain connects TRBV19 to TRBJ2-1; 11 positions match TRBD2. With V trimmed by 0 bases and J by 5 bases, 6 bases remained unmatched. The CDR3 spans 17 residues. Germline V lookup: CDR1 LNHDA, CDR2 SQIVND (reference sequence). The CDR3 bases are TGTGCCAGTAGTATAGATCTTTTACTAGCGGGAGACAATGAGCAGTTCTTC. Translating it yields CASSIDLLLAGDNEQFF.

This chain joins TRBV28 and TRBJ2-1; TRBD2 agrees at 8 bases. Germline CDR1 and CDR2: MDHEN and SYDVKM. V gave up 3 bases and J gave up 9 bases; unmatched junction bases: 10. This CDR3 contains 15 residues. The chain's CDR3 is CASSLVSGKGGEQFF. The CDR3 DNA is TGTGCCAGCAGTTTGGTTAGCGGGAAAGGGGGTGAGCAGTTCTTC.

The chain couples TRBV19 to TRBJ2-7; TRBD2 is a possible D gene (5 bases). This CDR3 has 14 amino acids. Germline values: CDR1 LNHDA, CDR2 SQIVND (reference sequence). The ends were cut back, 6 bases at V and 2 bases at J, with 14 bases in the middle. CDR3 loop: CASRSRGSTYEQYF. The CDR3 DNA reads TGTGCCAGTAGGTCTCGAGGGTCCACCTACGAGCAGTACTTC.

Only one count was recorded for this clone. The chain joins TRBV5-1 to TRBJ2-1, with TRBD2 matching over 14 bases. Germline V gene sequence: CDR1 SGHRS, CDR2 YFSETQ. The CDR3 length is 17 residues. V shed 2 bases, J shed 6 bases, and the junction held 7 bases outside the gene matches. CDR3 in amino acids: CASSFEGLAGVRNEQFF. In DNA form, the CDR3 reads TGCGCCAGCAGCTTTGAGGGACTAGCGGGAGTGCGCAATGAGCAGTTCTTC.

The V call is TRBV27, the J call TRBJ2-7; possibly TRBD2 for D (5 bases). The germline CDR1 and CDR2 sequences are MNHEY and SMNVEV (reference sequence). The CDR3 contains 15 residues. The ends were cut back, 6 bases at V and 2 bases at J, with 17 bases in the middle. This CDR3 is CASSAEPRETYEQYF. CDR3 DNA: TGTGCCAGCAGCGCTGAGCCTAGGGAGACCTACGAGCAGTACTTC.

Written as DNA, the CDR3 is TGTGCCAGCAGTCCCGCCCCGGACAGGGTCTACGAGCAGTACTTC. Translated, it gives CASSPAPDRVYEQYF. The chain employs TRBV27 and TRBJ2-7; 8 bases are shared with TRBD1. V shed 5 bases and J 3 bases; nucleotides not matched to a gene: 9. This CDR3 has 15 amino acids. From germline, CDR1 is MNHEY and CDR2 SMNVEV (reference sequence).

The CDR3 reads CASSYGETEAYEQYF. The DNA for the CDR3 is TGTGCCAGCAGCTATGGCGAGACAGAGGCTTACGAGCAGTACTTC. This chain links TRBV7-9 with TRBJ2-7; D is possibly TRBD1 (5 bases). The germline CDR1 and CDR2 sequences are SEHNR and FQNEAQ (reference sequence). Trimming cost V 4 bases and J 4 bases, with 17 bases left between them. The CDR3 loop spans 15 amino acids.